The T cell receptor beta chain under discussion was sequenced for a study of blood T cells in healthy people across ages (dated by TCRdb to 2013 to 2016). Background on the whole study: In model experiments, template switching captured about one uniquely barcoded TCR beta cDNA molecule for every two T cells. Age-related changes in TCR beta repertoire diversity were measured in the study by deep sequencing normalized with unique cDNA molecular identifiers. The donors were split into four age groups: young (average around 15 years), middle-aged (39), aged (more than 60) and long-lived (over 80). For two donors (one aged 18 to 29 and one aged 80 or older), the study analyzed two additional independent replicas of 1 million unique cDNA reads from the same blood draw.

Library construction relied on 5' RACE. Sequenced using an Illumina HiSeq 2500. A second roughly 7 to 12 cycle PCR used a sample-barcoded 5' primer and a J-beta primer mix. A unique molecular identifier was introduced onto each TCR beta cDNA molecule by a template-switch 5' adaptor carrying 12 random nucleotides. Each sample yielded at least 2.5 million CDR3-containing paired-end reads. First-strand cDNA synthesis was performed from all RNA using the Mint cDNA synthesis kit, with priming by a TRBC-specific oligonucleotide. Following uracil-DNA glycosylase treatment, all cDNA underwent a first 18-cycle PCR with the universal primers M1SS and BC2_uni_R. For the original study's pipeline: Normalization of each sample was performed by random selection of 1 million high-quality reads, each carrying a distinct molecular identifier. Instead of being binned into consensus sequences, reads with shared molecular identifiers were discarded. MiTCR, set to a Q25 quality threshold and the strictest error-elimination algorithm, was used for CDR3 identification, clonotype clustering and error correction. A nonparametric unseen species model with Euler transformation was used to estimate lower-bound total TCR beta diversity. TCRdb reran the public reads through fastp at Q25 and MiXCR, keeping productive beta chains. A single entry per CDR3 protein holds the most common genes and DNA from its merged rows. The V and J calls come from TCRdb's annotation, not from the publication. For this sample the table gives some 940,000 distinct CDR3 sequences, of which almost 30% were detected only once. The ten most abundant clones make up roughly 10% of the sample.

The approximately 39 donors, aged 6 to 90 years, were systemically healthy Caucasian individuals from Russia. About 10 milliliters of peripheral blood were drawn from each donor into EDTA-treated Vacutainer tubes. PBMCs were isolated by Ficoll-Paque density-gradient centrifugation, with at least 7 million obtained per sample. Total RNA was extracted from PBMCs with Trizol reagent, with at least 5.5 micrograms obtained per sample. The percentages of naive CD45RAhigh/CD27high T cells were determined by flow cytometry on a PBMC aliquot from every donor. This clonotype was detected a few times. What this receptor recognizes is not known. One base away there is no much larger clone; base qualities are not given. The research as a whole found: Estimates of total diversity based on one million sequenced T cells were considered lower bounds and underestimates. Because the CMV infection status of the donors was unknown, age-related changes in expanded clonotypes may potentially have been confounded. Observed TCR beta diversity correlated strongly with the percentage of naive T cells measured by flow cytometry. Compared with the aged group, more naive CD4+ T cells, fewer expanded clones and increased TCR diversity were shown by the long-lived group, suggesting age selection. Bulk unsorted PBMC profiling prevented conclusive comparison of naive and antigen-experienced compartments. Observed TCR beta diversity per million T cells fell roughly linearly with age, and a significant reduction was already apparent by age about 38.

These data were likewise used in another study, on T cells of mothers and their children. According to the second study: Nine systemically healthy Caucasian individuals, comprising three mothers and their six children, were included as donors. cDNA synthesis used all of the extracted RNA, with about 1.5 ug of RNA in each 15 ul reaction. In the second PCR, the M1S primer introduced both the sample barcodes and 2-4 random nucleotides. Over 9 million TCR beta CDR3 reads came from each mother, compared with around 3 million reads from each child. Thymic selection similarly shapes TCR recombination output in related and unrelated pairs, with minor effect from inherited differences. Normalized repertoire overlap was always found to be slightly, but never significantly, higher in related mother-child pairs than in unrelated mother-child pairs. No persistent microchimeric T cell clones were detected, at a sensitivity of about 100 clones per million clonotypes. To look for features that set related mother-child pairs apart from unrelated individuals, the researchers ran deep NGS to compare the TCR beta repertoires of mothers and children. Mothers averaged about 37 +/- 4 years of age and children averaged about 10 +/- 4 years. Libraries were sequenced on Illumina HiSeq 2000 with 100+100 nt paired-end reads after adapter ligation with NEBNext reagents. To avoid cross-contamination, the mother libraries and the child libraries were prepared a month apart and sequenced in separate runs. For each donor, somewhere between roughly 450,000 and 2,000,000 distinct TCR beta clonotypes were identified. Naive TCR beta clonotypes were estimated from low-frequency clonotypes matched to each donor's FACS-determined naive share, without sorting.

The specimen was blood. The receptor was derived from a woman in her forties in good health.

The base sequence is TGTGCCACCAGACCCGGGGGGGTGAACACTGAAGCTTTCTTT. The encoded protein is CATRPGGVNTEAFF. The rearrangement joined TRBV15 to TRBJ1-1; perhaps TRBD1 is the D gene, with 5 bases matching. V is pared back by 6 bases and J by 0 bases, with 11 bases lying between the germline termini. The CDR3 spans 14 residues, from the cysteine through the phenylalanine. The CDR3 DNA has 42 bases and is translated from base 1. Taken from the germline V gene (reference sequence), the CDR1 and CDR2 loops are LNHNV and YYDKDF.